This is a list of T cell receptor beta chains from one sample in a study of blood T cell repertoires in COVID-19. The assay was immunoSEQ multiplex PCR, and TCRdb's table has in-frame clones only and misses some. Here the sample spans a few hundred thousand clones, over 65% being singletons. Sequencing was carried out using peripheral blood. The receptor set was obtained from a woman of 80 years or more with acute or convalescent COVID-19. The CDR3 runs from the conserved cysteine through the conserved F or W. A D gene is named only where the DNA matches it firmly. Clone size, where shown, is once, few, many, or a class for clones that have expanded.

size	V	D	J	CDR3	DNA
-	TRBV5-6	-	TRBJ2-3	CASSLVQVGGDTQYF	TGTGCCAGCAGCTTGGTCCAGGTGGGAGGAGATACGCAGTATTTT
few	TRBV3-1/TRBV3-2	TRBD1	TRBJ1-6	CASSHTETGFGSPLHF	TGTGCCAGCAGCCATACCGAGACAGGGTTTGGTTCACCCCTCCACTTT
-	TRBV5-1	TRBD2	TRBJ2-7	CASSGRGDPSYEQYF	TGCGCCAGCAGCGGTCGGGGGGACCCCTCCTACGAGCAGTACTTC
-	TRBV7-2	-	TRBJ1-6	CASSLFHGYNSPLHF	TGTGCCAGCAGCTTATTCCACGGTTATAATTCACCCCTCCACTTT
-	TRBV15	TRBD1	TRBJ1-1	CATSRVGTGGTEAFF	TGTGCCACCAGCAGAGTAGGGACAGGGGGCACTGAAGCTTTCTTT
-	TRBV6-1	-	TRBJ1-1	CASSEVLGWAFFEAFF	TGTGCCAGCAGTGAAGTTTTAGGTTGGGCCTTCTTTGAAGCTTTCTTT
-	TRBV27	-	TRBJ1-5	CASSLREDQPQHF	TGTGCCAGCAGTTTAAGGGAGGATCAGCCCCAGCATTTT
-	TRBV18	-	TRBJ1-4	CASSPAGRFEKLFF	TGTGCCAGCTCACCCGCGGGACGCTTTGAAAAACTGTTTTTT
few	TRBV4-1	TRBD2	TRBJ2-1	CASSQDPSGRNGEQFF	TGCGCCAGCAGCCAAGATCCTAGCGGGAGAAATGGTGAGCAGTTCTTC
-	TRBV3-1/TRBV3-2	TRBD2	TRBJ2-7	CASSPGLAVGQYF	TGTGCCAGCAGCCCAGGACTAGCGGTCGGGCAGTACTTC
-	TRBV10-2	-	TRBJ2-3	CASKKTGTDTQYF	TGCGCCAGCAAAAAGACAGGAACAGATACGCAGTATTTT
many	TRBV25-1	-	TRBJ2-1	CASSPLGGPWDEQFF	TGTGCCAGCAGTCCCCTCGGCGGCCCCTGGGATGAGCAGTTCTTC
-	TRBV29-1	TRBD1	TRBJ1-2	CSVDTPGTVGYTF	TGCAGCGTTGATACCCCTGGGACAGTCGGCTACACCTTC
-	TRBV27	-	TRBJ1-4	CASRKSDSPWATNEKLFF	TGTGCCAGCAGAAAATCGGACTCCCCCTGGGCAACTAATGAAAAACTGTTTTTT
-	TRBV19	-	TRBJ1-4	CASSIFGGSEKLFF	TGTGCCAGTAGTATTTTTGGGGGCAGTGAAAAACTGTTTTTT
-	TRBV7-9	-	TRBJ1-2	CASSRDFYGYTF	TGTGCCAGCAGCCGGGACTTCTATGGCTACACCTTC
-	TRBV18	TRBD1	TRBJ1-5	CASSTGQGDNQPQHF	TGTGCCAGCTCAACGGGACAGGGCGACAATCAGCCCCAGCATTTT
-	TRBV18	-	TRBJ2-5	CASSLQYLQETQYF	TGTGCCAGCTCACTACAATATCTCCAAGAGACCCAGTACTTC
-	TRBV19	-	TRBJ1-2	CASSNPGKGGYTF	TGTGCCAGTAGTAATCCGGGGAAGGGTGGCTACACCTTC
-	TRBV3-1/TRBV3-2	TRBD2	TRBJ2-5	CASSRRTSGKETQYF	TGTGCCAGCAGCCGAAGGACTAGCGGAAAAGAGACCCAGTACTTC
-	TRBV12-3/TRBV12-4	TRBD2	TRBJ2-3	CASSSGRGTQYF	TGTGCCAGCAGTAGCGGGAGGGGTACGCAGTATTTT
-	TRBV5-1	TRBD1	TRBJ1-2	CASSLDRVGYTF	TGCGCCAGCAGCCTGGACAGGGTCGGCTACACCTTC
-	TRBV10-3	-	TRBJ1-2	CAISEADSSSDIYGYTF	TGTGCCATCAGTGAGGCGGACAGCTCAAGCGATATCTATGGCTACACCTTC
-	TRBV29-1	-	TRBJ2-3	CSVEDASKSTDTQYF	TGCAGCGTTGAAGATGCGAGCAAAAGCACAGATACGCAGTATTTT
-	TRBV11-2	-	TRBJ1-6	CASSPGRGSGSPLHF	TGTGCCAGCAGCCCCGGCAGAGGGTCTGGGTCACCCCTCCACTTT
-	TRBV11-2	TRBD1	TRBJ1-4	CASSLGQGKNGNEKLFF	TGTGCCAGCAGCTTAGGACAGGGGAAGAACGGGAATGAAAAACTGTTTTTT
-	TRBV3-1/TRBV3-2	-	TRBJ1-3	CASSQGAGRLSGNTIYF	TGTGCCAGCAGCCAGGGGGCAGGCCGTCTCTCTGGAAACACCATATATTTT
-	TRBV6-5	TRBD1	TRBJ2-6	CASSPDRVGANVLTF	TGTGCCAGCAGCCCCGACAGGGTCGGGGCCAACGTCCTGACTTTC
few	TRBV11-2	TRBD1	TRBJ1-1	CASSLTGGYTEAFF	TGTGCCAGCAGCTTAACAGGGGGCTACACTGAAGCTTTCTTT
-	TRBV6-5	TRBD1	TRBJ1-2	CASSYYRQGATGYTF	TGTGCCAGCAGTTACTATCGACAGGGGGCGACGGGCTACACCTTC
-	TRBV3-1/TRBV3-2	-	TRBJ2-6	CASRPSQGSGANVLTF	TGTGCCAGCAGGCCTTCCCAGGGAAGTGGGGCCAACGTCCTGACTTTC
-	TRBV11-2	-	TRBJ2-5	CASGNRQETQYF	TGTGCCAGCGGGAACAGGCAAGAGACCCAGTACTTC
-	TRBV5-1	-	TRBJ2-7	CASSPGQGISYEQYF	TGCGCCAGCAGCCCTGGCCAGGGGATCTCCTACGAGCAGTACTTC
-	TRBV12-3/TRBV12-4	-	TRBJ1-2	CASQVDRSHGYTF	TGTGCCAGCCAGGTAGACAGGAGTCATGGCTACACCTTC
-	TRBV7-2	-	TRBJ1-5	CASSFGGGGQPQHF	TGTGCCAGCAGCTTTGGAGGAGGCGGTCAGCCCCAGCATTTT
-	TRBV4-1	TRBD2	TRBJ2-3	CASSQEPGLAGGRGNTQYF	TGCGCCAGCAGCCAAGAACCCGGACTAGCCGGAGGTCGGGGAAATACGCAGTATTTT
-	TRBV9	-	TRBJ2-1	CASSVRDEQFF	TGTGCCAGCAGCGTGAGGGATGAGCAGTTCTTC
-	TRBV28	-	TRBJ1-4	CASRPGSLNEKLFF	TGTGCCAGCCGGCCTGGGAGTCTAAATGAAAAACTGTTTTTT
-	TRBV7-8	TRBD1	TRBJ1-6	CASSTRQGWNSPLHF	TGTGCCAGCAGCACCCGACAGGGATGGAATTCACCCCTCCACTTT
-	TRBV5-1	-	TRBJ2-6	CASSLTGTSGANVLTF	TGCGCCAGCAGCTTGACAGGCACCTCTGGGGCCAACGTCCTGACTTTC
many	TRBV6-5	-	TRBJ1-1	CASNVGGITEAFF	TGTGCCAGCAATGTGGGGGGGATCACTGAAGCTTTCTTT
-	TRBV24-1	-	TRBJ2-1	CATSDRSNEQFF	TGTGCCACCAGTGATCGGAGCAATGAGCAGTTCTTC
-	TRBV7-2	TRBD2	TRBJ2-7	CASSLDASGIPYEQYF	TGTGCCAGCAGCTTAGATGCTAGCGGGATCCCCTACGAGCAGTACTTC
-	TRBV4-2	-	TRBJ1-2	CASSQVSGGIDYGYTF	TGTGCCAGCAGCCAAGTTTCGGGAGGGATCGACTATGGCTACACCTTC
-	TRBV4-2	-	TRBJ2-7	CASSQGGYEQYF	TGTGCCAGCAGCCAAGGCGGGTACGAGCAGTACTTC
-	TRBV7-9	TRBD2	TRBJ2-1	CASTPLAGVGEQFF	TGTGCCAGCACCCCATTAGCGGGAGTGGGGGAGCAGTTCTTC
-	TRBV9	-	TRBJ1-3	CASSPTSGVGNTIYF	TGTGCCAGCAGCCCAACGTCAGGGGTCGGAAACACCATATATTTT
-	TRBV2	-	TRBJ1-5	CASSERSTGPPQHF	TGTGCCAGCAGTGAGAGGTCGACAGGTCCGCCCCAGCATTTT
-	TRBV7-3	-	TRBJ1-1	CASSADRSTEAFF	TGTGCCAGCAGCGCGGACAGAAGCACTGAAGCTTTCTTT
few	TRBV5-1	-	TRBJ1-4	CASSLGGRSNEKLFF	TGCGCCAGCAGCTTGGGCGGGCGGTCTAATGAAAAACTGTTTTTT
-	TRBV7-9	TRBD1	TRBJ1-1	CASTIGQGGSTEAFF	TGTGCCAGCACAATAGGACAGGGGGGGTCCACTGAAGCTTTCTTT
-	TRBV3-1/TRBV3-2	-	TRBJ2-7	CASSQPQGAGSGGSYEQYF	TGTGCCAGCAGCCAACCACAGGGGGCTGGTAGCGGGGGGTCCTACGAGCAGTACTTC
-	TRBV6-1	TRBD2	TRBJ2-2	CASSEIAGVGGELFF	TGTGCCAGCAGTGAAATAGCGGGAGTGGGCGGGGAGCTGTTTTTT
-	TRBV5-1	-	TRBJ2-2	CASSLGGTNTGELFF	TGCGCCAGCAGCTTGGGGGGGACTAACACCGGGGAGCTGTTTTTT
-	TRBV4-3	TRBD2	TRBJ2-1	CASRGTSGGYNEQFF	TGCGCCAGCAGGGGGACTAGCGGGGGCTACAATGAGCAGTTCTTC
-	TRBV5-6	-	TRBJ2-3	CASSFGRESLGGTDTQYF	TGTGCCAGCAGCTTCGGCCGGGAGTCCTTAGGTGGCACAGATACGCAGTATTTT
once	TRBV7-2	TRBD1	TRBJ2-7	CASSPRTGSYEQYF	TGTGCCAGCAGCCCGCGGACAGGGTCCTACGAGCAGTACTTC
-	TRBV2	-	TRBJ1-2	CASSRTLTNYGYTF	TGTGCCAGCAGCCGGACACTCACTAACTATGGCTACACCTTC